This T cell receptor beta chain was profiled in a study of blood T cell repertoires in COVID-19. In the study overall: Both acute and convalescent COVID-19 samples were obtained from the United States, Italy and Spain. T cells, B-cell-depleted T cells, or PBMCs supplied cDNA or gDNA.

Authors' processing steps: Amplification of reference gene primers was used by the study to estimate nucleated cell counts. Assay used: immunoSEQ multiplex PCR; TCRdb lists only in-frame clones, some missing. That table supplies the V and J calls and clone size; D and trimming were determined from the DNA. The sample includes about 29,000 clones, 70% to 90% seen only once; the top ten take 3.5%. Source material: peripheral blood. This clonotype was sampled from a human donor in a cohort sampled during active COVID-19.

CDR3 nucleotides: TGTGCCAGCAGCTGGGGTAGCGGGGAGCAAGAGACCCAGTACTTC. Its protein is CASSWGSGEQETQYF. The rearrangement links TRBV7-9 to TRBJ2-5; the match to TRBD2 covers 8 bases. The trim removed 4 bases at V and 2 bases at J, leaving 6 bases unmatched. The length of the CDR3 is 15 residues. CDR1 SEHNR and CDR2 FQNEAQ come from the germline V gene (reference sequence).